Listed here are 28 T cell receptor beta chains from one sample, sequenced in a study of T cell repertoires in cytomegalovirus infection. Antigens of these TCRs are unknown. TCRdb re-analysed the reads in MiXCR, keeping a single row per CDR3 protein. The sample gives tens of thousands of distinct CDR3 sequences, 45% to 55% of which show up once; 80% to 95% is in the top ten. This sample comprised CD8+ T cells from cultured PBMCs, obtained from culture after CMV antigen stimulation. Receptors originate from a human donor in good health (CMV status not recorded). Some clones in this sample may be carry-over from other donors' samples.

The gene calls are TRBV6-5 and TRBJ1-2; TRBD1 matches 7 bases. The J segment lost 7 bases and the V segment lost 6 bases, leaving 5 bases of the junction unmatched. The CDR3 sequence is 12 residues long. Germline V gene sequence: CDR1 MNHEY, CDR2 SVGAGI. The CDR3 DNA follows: TGTGCCAGCAGCCCCGGGACAGTTGGCTACACCTTC. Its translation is CASSPGTVGYTF.

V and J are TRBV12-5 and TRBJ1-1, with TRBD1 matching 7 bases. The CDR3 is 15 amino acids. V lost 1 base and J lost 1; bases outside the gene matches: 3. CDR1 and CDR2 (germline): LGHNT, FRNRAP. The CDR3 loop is CASGLGTGANTEAFF. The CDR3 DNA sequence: TGTGCTAGTGGTTTGGGTACAGGGGCGAACACTGAAGCTTTCTTT.

CDR3 DNA sequence: TGTGCCAGCAGTTGGGCGGGGGGGCTCTACAATGAGCAGTTCTTC. Amino acids: CASSWAGGLYNEQFF. The gene calls are TRBV12-3 or TRBV12-4 and TRBJ2-1; TRBD2 aligns across 9 bases. J was trimmed by 3 bases and V by 4 bases; bases with no gene match: 4. This CDR3 has 15 residues.

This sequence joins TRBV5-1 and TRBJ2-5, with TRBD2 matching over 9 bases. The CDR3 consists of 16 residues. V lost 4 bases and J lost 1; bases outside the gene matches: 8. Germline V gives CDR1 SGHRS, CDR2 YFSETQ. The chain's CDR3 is CASSRRLAGSQETQYF. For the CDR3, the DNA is TGCGCCAGCAGCAGAAGGCTAGCGGGGTCCCAAGAGACCCAGTACTTC.

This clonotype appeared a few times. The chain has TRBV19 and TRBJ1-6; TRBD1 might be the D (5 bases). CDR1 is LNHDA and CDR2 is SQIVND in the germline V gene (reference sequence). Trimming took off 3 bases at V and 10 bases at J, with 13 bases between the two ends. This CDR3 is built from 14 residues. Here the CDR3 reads CASSIVREGSPLHF. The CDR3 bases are TGTGCCAGTAGTATCGTCAGGGAGGGATCACCCCTCCACTTT. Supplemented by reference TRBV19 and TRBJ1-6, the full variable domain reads DGGITQSPKYLFRKEGQNVTLSCEQNLNHDAMYWYRQDPGQGLRLIYYSQIVNDFQKGDIAEGYSVSREKKESFPLTVTSAQKNPTAFYLCASSIVREGSPLHFGNGTRLTVT.

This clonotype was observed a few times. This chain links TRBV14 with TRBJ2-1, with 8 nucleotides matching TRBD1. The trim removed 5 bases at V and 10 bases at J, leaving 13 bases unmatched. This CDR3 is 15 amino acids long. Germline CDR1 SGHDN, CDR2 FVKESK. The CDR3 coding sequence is TGTGCCAGCAGCTTCGACAGGGGCCCCTTAGTAGAGCAGTTCTTC. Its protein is CASSFDRGPLVEQFF.

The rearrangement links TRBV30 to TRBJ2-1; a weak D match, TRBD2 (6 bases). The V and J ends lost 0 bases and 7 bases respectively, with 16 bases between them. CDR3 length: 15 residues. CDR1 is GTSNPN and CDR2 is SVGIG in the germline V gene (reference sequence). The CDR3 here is CAWSVGPGSLNEQFF. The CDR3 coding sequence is TGTGCCTGGAGTGTTGGGCCCGGGAGCCTTAATGAGCAGTTCTTC.

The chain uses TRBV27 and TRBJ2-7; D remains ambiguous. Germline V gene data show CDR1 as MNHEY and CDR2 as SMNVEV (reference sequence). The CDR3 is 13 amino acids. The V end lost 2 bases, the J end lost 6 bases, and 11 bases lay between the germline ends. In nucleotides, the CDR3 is TGTGCCAGCAGTTTAACCCCAGTAGCCGAGCAGTACTTC. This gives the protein CASSLTPVAEQYF.

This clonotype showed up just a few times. The CDR3 sequence is CAWRPRENYGYTF. CDR3 coding DNA: TGTGCCTGGAGACCCAGGGAAAACTATGGCTACACCTTC. The chain joins TRBV30 to TRBJ1-2, with D perhaps matching TRBD1 (5 bases). The CDR3 has 13 residues. The germline V and J ends were trimmed by 3 bases and 2 bases, with 10 bases remaining between them. The germline CDR1 and CDR2 sequences are GTSNPN and SVGIG (reference sequence).

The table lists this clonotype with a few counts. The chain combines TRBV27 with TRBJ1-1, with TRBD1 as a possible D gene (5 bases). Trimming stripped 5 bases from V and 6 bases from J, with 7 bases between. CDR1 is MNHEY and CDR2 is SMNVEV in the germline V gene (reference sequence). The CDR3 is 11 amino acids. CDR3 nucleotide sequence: TGTGCCAGCAGTGAGGGGTCTGAAGCTTTCTTT. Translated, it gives CASSEGSEAFF.

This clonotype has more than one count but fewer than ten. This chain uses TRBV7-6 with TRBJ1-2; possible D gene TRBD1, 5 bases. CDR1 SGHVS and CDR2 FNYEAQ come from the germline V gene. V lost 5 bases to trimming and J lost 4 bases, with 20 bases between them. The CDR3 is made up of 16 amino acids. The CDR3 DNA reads TGTGCCAGCAGCCCCCAAACCCCGGGGGGACTCTATGGCTACACCTTC. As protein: CASSPQTPGGLYGYTF.

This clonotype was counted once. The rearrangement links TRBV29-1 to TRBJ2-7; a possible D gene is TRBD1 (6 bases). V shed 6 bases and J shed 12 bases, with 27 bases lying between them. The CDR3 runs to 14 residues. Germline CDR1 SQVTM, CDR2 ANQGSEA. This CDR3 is CSVGLTDSYTSRYF. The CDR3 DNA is TGCAGCGTAGGACTCACGGACAGTTACACATCGCGGTACTTC.

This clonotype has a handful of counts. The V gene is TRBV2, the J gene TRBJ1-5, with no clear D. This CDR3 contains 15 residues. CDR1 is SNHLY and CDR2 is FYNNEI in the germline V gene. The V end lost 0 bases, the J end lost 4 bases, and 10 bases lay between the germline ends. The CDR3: CASSEARRNNQPQHF. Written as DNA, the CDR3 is TGTGCCAGCAGTGAAGCGCGACGGAATAATCAGCCCCAGCATTTT.

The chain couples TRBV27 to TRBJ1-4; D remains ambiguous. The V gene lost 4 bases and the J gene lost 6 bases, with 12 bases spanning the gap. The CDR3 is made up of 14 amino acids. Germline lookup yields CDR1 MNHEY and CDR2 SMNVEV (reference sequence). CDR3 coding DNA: TGTGCCAGCAGTTCCGGGCAAACGTATGAAAAACTGTTTTTT. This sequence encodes CASSSGQTYEKLFF.

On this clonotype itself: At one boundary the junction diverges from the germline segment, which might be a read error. CDR3 DNA: TGTGCCAGCAGTTTCTTGCTTGTAAATCCAGGGGCCAACTTCCTGACTTTC. It specifies CASSFLLVNPGANFLTF. This sequence joins TRBV28 and TRBJ2-6, with TRBD1 as a possible D gene (6 bases). CDR3 length: 17 residues. Germline CDR1 and CDR2: MDHEN and SYDVKM.

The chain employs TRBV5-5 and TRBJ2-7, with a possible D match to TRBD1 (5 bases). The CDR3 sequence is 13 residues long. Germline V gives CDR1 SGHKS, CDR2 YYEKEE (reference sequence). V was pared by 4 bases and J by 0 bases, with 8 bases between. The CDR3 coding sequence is TGTGCCAGCAGCGTGGACATCTCCTACGAGCAGTACTTC. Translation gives CASSVDISYEQYF.

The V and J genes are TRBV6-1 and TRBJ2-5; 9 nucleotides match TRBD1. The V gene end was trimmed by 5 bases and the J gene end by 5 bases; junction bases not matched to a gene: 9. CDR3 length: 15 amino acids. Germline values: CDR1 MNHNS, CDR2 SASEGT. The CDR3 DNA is TGTGCCAGCAGTCGCTCAACAGGGGGCGCGGAGACCCAGTACTTC. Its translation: CASSRSTGGAETQYF.

CDR3 sequence: CSAGGGSGTGNTEAFF. DNA of the CDR3: TGCAGCGCCGGAGGGGGGAGTGGGACGGGGAACACTGAAGCTTTCTTT. The V call is TRBV29-1, the J call TRBJ1-1; tentative D call: TRBD1 (6 bases). This CDR3 contains 16 residues. V lost 7 bases and J 1 base, leaving 22 bases between the germline ends. In germline, CDR1 is SQVTM, CDR2 ANQGSEA.

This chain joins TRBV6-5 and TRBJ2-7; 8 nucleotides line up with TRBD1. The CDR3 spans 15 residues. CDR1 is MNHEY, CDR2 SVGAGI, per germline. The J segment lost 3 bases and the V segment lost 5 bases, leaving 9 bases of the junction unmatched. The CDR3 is CASSPRQGTLYEQYF. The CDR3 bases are TGTGCCAGCAGTCCGAGACAGGGGACCCTCTACGAGCAGTACTTC.

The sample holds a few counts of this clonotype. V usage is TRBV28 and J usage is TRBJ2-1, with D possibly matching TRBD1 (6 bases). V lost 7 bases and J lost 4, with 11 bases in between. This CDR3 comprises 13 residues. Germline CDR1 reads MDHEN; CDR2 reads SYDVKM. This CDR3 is CASKGVGYNEQFF. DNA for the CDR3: TGTGCCAGCAAGGGGGTCGGTTACAATGAGCAGTTCTTC.

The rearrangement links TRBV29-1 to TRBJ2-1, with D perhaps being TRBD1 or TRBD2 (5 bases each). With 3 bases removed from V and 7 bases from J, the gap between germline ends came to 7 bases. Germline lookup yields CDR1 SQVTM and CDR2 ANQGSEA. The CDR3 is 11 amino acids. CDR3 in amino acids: CSVEGENEQFF. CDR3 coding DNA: TGCAGCGTTGAGGGGGAAAATGAGCAGTTCTTC.

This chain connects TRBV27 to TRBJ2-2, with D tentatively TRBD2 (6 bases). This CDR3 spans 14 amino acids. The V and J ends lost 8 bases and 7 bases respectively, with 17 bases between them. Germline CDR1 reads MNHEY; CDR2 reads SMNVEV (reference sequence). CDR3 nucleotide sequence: TGTGCCAGCGGGACTTCAGGGTTGGGCGGGGAGCTGTTTTTT. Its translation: CASGTSGLGGELFF.

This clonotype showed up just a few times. CDR3 DNA sequence: TGTGCCAGCAGCTTAGTAGGGTGGCACGAGCAGTACTTC. Protein: CASSLVGWHEQYF. The chain is built from TRBV7-9 and TRBJ2-7; D is ambiguous. The V gene lost 1 base and the J gene lost 5 bases, with 9 bases spanning the gap. There are 13 residues in the CDR3. CDR1 and CDR2 from the germline V gene are SEHNR and FQNEAQ (reference sequence).

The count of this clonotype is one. The CDR3 sequence is CASSLARQGDSYEQYF. The CDR3 DNA reads TGTGCCAGCAGCTTAGCGAGACAGGGAGACTCCTACGAGCAGTACTTC. The rearrangement links TRBV7-2 to TRBJ2-7; 7 bases are shared with TRBD1. This CDR3 comprises 16 residues. Germline CDR1 SGHTA, CDR2 FQGNSA. The trim removed 0 bases at V and 0 bases at J, leaving 5 bases unmatched.

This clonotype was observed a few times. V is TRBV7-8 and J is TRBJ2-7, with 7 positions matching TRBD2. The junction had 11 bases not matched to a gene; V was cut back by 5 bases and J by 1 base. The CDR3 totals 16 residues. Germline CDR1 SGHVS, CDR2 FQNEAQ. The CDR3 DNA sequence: TGTGCCAGCAGCCCCAGAGCGGTAGCGGGTTCCTACGAGCAGTACTTC. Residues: CASSPRAVAGSYEQYF.

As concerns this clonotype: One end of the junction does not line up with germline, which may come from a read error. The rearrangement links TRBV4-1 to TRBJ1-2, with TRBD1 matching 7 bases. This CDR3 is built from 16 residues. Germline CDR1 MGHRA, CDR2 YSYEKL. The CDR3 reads CASSQPGTDPVYGYTF. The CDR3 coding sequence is TGTGCCAGCAGCCAGCCCGGGACAGACCCTGTCTATGGCTACACCTTC.

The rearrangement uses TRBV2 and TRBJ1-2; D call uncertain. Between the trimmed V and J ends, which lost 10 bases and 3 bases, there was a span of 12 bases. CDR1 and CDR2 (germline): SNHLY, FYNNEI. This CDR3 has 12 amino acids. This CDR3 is CATPDRDYGYTF. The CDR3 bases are TGTGCCACCCCTGATAGAGACTATGGCTACACCTTC.

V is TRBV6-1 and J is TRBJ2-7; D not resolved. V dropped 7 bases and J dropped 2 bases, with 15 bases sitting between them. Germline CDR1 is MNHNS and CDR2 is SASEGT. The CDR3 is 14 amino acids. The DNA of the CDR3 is TGTGCCAGCACCACCGAGGACGGCGCCTACGAGCAGTACTTC. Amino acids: CASTTEDGAYEQYF.